This T cell receptor (beta chain) was sequenced in a study of blood T cell repertoires in COVID-19 (dated by TCRdb to between 2020 and 2021). About the study as a whole: Samples covering the acute and convalescent phases of COVID-19 were provided by collaborators in the United States, Italy and Spain. The prospective study material was composed of cDNA or gDNA derived from T cells, B-cell-depleted T cells, or PBMCs. The dataset comprised deeply sampled blood TCRbeta repertoires from subjects exposed to, actively infected with, or recovered from COVID-19. The repertoires were made available in a free public database intended to serve as a resource for research on the immune response to SARS-CoV-2. The samples were drawn from the first 160 participants of the ongoing ImmuneRACE study and from roughly 1,300 subjects provided by 6 global collaborators. A de-identified subject ID, COVID-19 status, age in years and sex were almost always included in the sample metadata. Where available, HLA class I and class II types were obtained from metadata supplied by the sample provider rather than from assay-based typing.

From the cysteine through the phenylalanine, the CDR3 covers 15 amino acids. The read is trimmed to its CDR3 DNA, 45 bases read in frame from base 1. Compared with germline, V lacks 10 bases and J lacks 1 base; bases without a gene match: 12. As encoded in the germline V gene (reference sequence), CDR1 is LNHDA while CDR2 is SQIVND. TCRbeta CDR3 regions were amplified from genomic DNA by means of the immunoSEQ Assay, a bias-controlled multiplex PCR. As for how the authors treated the data: The number of nucleated cells in each sample was estimated by amplification of reference gene primers within the assay. Sequence reads were collapsed and filtered to measure the absolute abundance of every unique TCRbeta CDR3 rearrangement. For each sample, productive Simpson clonality was calculated as the square root of Simpson's diversity index across productive rearrangements. Here the immuneACCESS table is served through TCRdb, limited to in-frame sequences with V and J called. Missing clones are a known gap in these copies; in checked studies unresolved V genes cover under half, and the rest lacks a known reason. That table gives V, J and clone size, and the DNA gave D and trimming. The sample contains approximately 58,000 clones, 85% to 95% of them found a single time. The top ten constitute approximately 3% of the sample.

Results the study describes overall, beyond this receptor: How much clinical and demographic metadata was included differed by source and by participant, and the metadata was provided uncurated.

Concerning this clone itself: The antigen it recognizes is unknown. The sample holds no much larger clone one base away, and base qualities are not on file.

Each collaborating institution followed its own protocols to collect whole blood in K2EDTA tubes. For TCRbeta analysis, collaborators shipped samples as frozen whole blood, isolated PBMCs, or DNA extracted from either of those sample types. This clonotype originated in a human donor in a cohort sampled during active COVID-19. Material: peripheral blood. The rearrangement combines TRBV19 with TRBJ1-1; TRBD1 fits 7 bases in the junction. The CDR3 sequence is CATDRQGRWNTEAFF. The nucleotide sequence is TGTGCCACCGACCGACAGGGCCGTTGGAACACTGAAGCTTTCTTT.